The 28 T cell receptor beta chains below all came from one sample that was sequenced in a study of blood T cells in healthy people across ages. Alongside a J-beta primer mix, a sample-barcoded 5' primer served in a second PCR lasting roughly 7 to 12 cycles. TCRdb passed the 5' RACE reads through MiXCR, listing each CDR3 protein once. The repertoire consists of around 1.5 million distinct CDR3 sequences, with 45% to 70% occurring once and the leading ten covering about 6.7%. The sequenced sample consisted of blood. The receptors were sampled from a young man in good health.

V and J are TRBV30 and TRBJ2-4; D is unresolved. The J call could be wrong; TRBJ2-7 is a better fit for the DNA end. This CDR3 is built from 14 residues. Germline V gives CDR1 GTSNPN, CDR2 SVGIG (reference sequence). The CDR3 region is CAWSVKSRTYEQYF. CDR3 coding DNA: TGTGCCTGGAGTGTGAAAAGCCGCACCTACGAGCAGTACTTC.

The J gene is TRBJ2-5, the V gene TRBV29-1; D is perhaps TRBD2 (7 bases). The CDR3 sequence is 14 residues long. V lost 4 bases and J 2 bases, leaving 14 bases between the germline ends. Looked up from germline, CDR1 is SQVTM and CDR2 is ANQGSEA. The chain's CDR3 is CSVGRGGNQETQYF. CDR3 nucleotide sequence: TGCAGCGTTGGGAGGGGGGGGAATCAAGAGACCCAGTACTTC.

V usage is TRBV29-1 and J usage is TRBJ1-4; D gene ambiguous. CDR1 SQVTM and CDR2 ANQGSEA come from the germline V gene. The CDR3 loop spans 11 amino acids. V was pared by 5 bases and J by 8 bases, with 9 bases between. This chain's CDR3 is CSVTGAEKLFF. The CDR3 DNA is TGCAGCGTTACCGGAGCAGAAAAACTGTTTTTT.

The gene calls are TRBV7-9 and TRBJ2-1; 9 bases line up with TRBD2. The germline CDR1 and CDR2 sequences are SEHNR and FQNEAQ (reference sequence). The CDR3 has 13 residues. V lost 11 bases and J lost 6; bases outside the gene matches: 8. The CDR3 region has the DNA TGTGCCGGTCGGCTAGCGGGGAGCAATGAGCAGTTCTTC. Its translation: CAGRLAGSNEQFF.

The rearrangement uses TRBV14 and TRBJ2-6, with D perhaps matching TRBD1 (5 bases). Germline V gives CDR1 SGHDN, CDR2 FVKESK. This CDR3 is built from 17 residues. V lost 0 bases to trimming and J lost 4 bases, with 13 bases between them. The CDR3 DNA sequence: TGTGCCAGCAGCCAAGATAAGGCAGGGCGGGGGGCCAACGTCCTGACTTTC. Translation: CASSQDKAGRGANVLTF.

The J gene is TRBJ1-2, the V gene TRBV7-2, with no clear D. Trimming pared 5 bases from V and 4 bases from J, leaving 14 bases between. The length of the CDR3 is 14 residues. Looked up from germline, CDR1 is SGHTA and CDR2 is FQGNSA. CDR3 sequence (DNA): TGTGCCAGCAGCCCCTTGGAGGGCGTCTATGGCTACACCTTC. It yields the protein CASSPLEGVYGYTF.

This clonotype was counted many times. The chain recombines TRBV29-1 with TRBJ2-5, with D possibly TRBD1 on 7 matching bases. The J call may be incorrect, as the DNA end agrees better with TRBJ2-7. The germline gives CDR1 SQVTM, CDR2 ANQGSEA. CDR3 length: 12 amino acids. CDR3 sequence reads: CSGRDSNGEQYF. The CDR3 bases are TGCAGCGGGCGGGACAGCAATGGCGAGCAGTACTTC.

The genes are TRBV12-3 or TRBV12-4 and TRBJ2-1, with D possibly TRBD2 on 7 matching bases. The CDR3 runs 18 residues. Between the trimmed V and J ends, which lost 1 base and 2 bases, there was a span of 18 bases. DNA of the CDR3: TGTGCCAGCAGTTTAGTAGTGGGGGGCGGACTAGCCTACAATGAGCAGTTCTTC. Translating gives CASSLVVGGGLAYNEQFF.

The chain carries TRBV20-1 and TRBJ2-4, with TRBD2 as a possible D gene (5 bases). The J call is uncertain, as TRBJ2-7 better fits the DNA end. Germline V lookup: CDR1 DFQATT, CDR2 SNEGSKA (reference sequence). This CDR3 comprises 17 residues. CDR3 amino acids: CSASLGNRGPWGYEQYF. The CDR3 nucleotides read TGCAGTGCTAGTTTAGGGAACCGAGGGCCATGGGGATACGAGCAGTACTTC.

The chain links TRBV5-5 to TRBJ1-1; 7 bases map to TRBD1. Germline-derived CDR1 and CDR2 are SGHKS and YYEKEE (reference sequence). The ends lost 0 bases at V and 7 bases at J; junction bases unmatched: 6. This CDR3 contains 14 residues. CDR3 sequence: CASSLGDSDSEAFF. CDR3 coding DNA: TGTGCCAGCAGCTTGGGGGACAGTGACAGTGAAGCTTTCTTT.

The J gene is TRBJ2-7, the V gene TRBV21-1; the D segment call TRBD2 is taken from the table without a DNA check. TRBV21-1 is noted as a pseudogene. The CDR3 spans 15 residues. As DNA, the CDR3 is TGTGCCAGCACGGTGCTTAGCGGGGACCCCTACGAGCAGTACTTC. It translates to CASTVLSGDPYEQYF.

The chain has TRBV12-3 or TRBV12-4 and TRBJ2-1; tentatively, D is TRBD1 (6 bases). The CDR3 runs to 13 residues. Trimming left V 1 base short and J 11 bases short, with 12 bases between. DNA for the CDR3: TGTGCCAGCAGTTTAGGGGGGCCCGGGCAGCAGTTCTTC. Amino acids: CASSLGGPGQQFF.

The chain links TRBV10-3 to TRBJ2-5; 7 bases align to TRBD2. The CDR3 sequence is 14 residues long. Germline-derived CDR1 and CDR2 are ENHRY and SYGVKD. Trimming removed 7 bases from V and 3 bases from J; junction bases left unmatched: 8. CDR3 DNA: TGTGCCATCAAGGGGAGCGGGGAGGAAGAGACCCAGTACTTC. Protein product: CAIKGSGEEETQYF.

The V gene is TRBV10-3, the J gene TRBJ1-4; no reliable D call. This CDR3 region has 12 residues. CDR1 and CDR2 (germline): ENHRY, SYGVKD. V was shortened by 7 bases and J by 4 bases, with 7 bases between the two germline ends. The CDR3 is CAIMGDNEKLFF. DNA of the CDR3: TGTGCCATCATGGGAGATAATGAAAAACTGTTTTTT.

This clonotype showed up just a few times. The chain uses TRBV29-1 and TRBJ1-1, with 10 positions matching TRBD1. This CDR3 region has 14 residues. V trimming: 6 bases; J trimming: 5 bases; junction bases outside the gene matches: 9. The germline CDR1 and CDR2 sequences are SQVTM and ANQGSEA. CDR3 bases: TGCAGCGTCGCAAGACAGGGGGCCGGTACTGAAGCTTTCTTT. This codes for CSVARQGAGTEAFF.

The chain couples TRBV7-9 to TRBJ1-1; D uncertain. The CDR3 is made up of 15 amino acids. The V end was cut by 5 bases, the J end by 11 bases, with 24 bases between. CDR1 and CDR2 (germline): SEHNR, FQNEAQ (reference sequence). The CDR3 protein is CASSPDGLRVPRAFF. The CDR3, as DNA: TGTGCCAGCAGCCCAGATGGGCTCCGGGTCCCCCGGGCTTTCTTT.

The chain joins TRBV5-1 to TRBJ2-5, with a weak D call TRBD2 (6 bases). Germline V gene lookup returns CDR1 SGHRS and CDR2 YFSETQ. This CDR3 comprises 15 residues. V lost 4 bases to trimming and J lost 5 bases, with 18 bases between them. Here the CDR3 reads CASSGGTNPGETQYF. In nucleotides, the CDR3 is TGCGCCAGCAGCGGGGGGACCAACCCCGGGGAGACCCAGTACTTC.

The rearrangement links TRBV20-1 to TRBJ1-1; unclear D gene. Trimming removed 5 bases from V and 0 bases from J, with 16 bases in between. The V gene's germline CDR1 is DFQATT and CDR2 SNEGSKA (reference sequence). The CDR3 contains 15 residues. CDR3 residues: CSASNPGRVNTEAFF. CDR3 DNA sequence: TGCAGTGCTTCAAACCCCGGACGGGTGAACACTGAAGCTTTCTTT.

The J gene is TRBJ1-2, the V gene TRBV7-2, with D possibly TRBD1 on 6 matching bases. This CDR3 spans 15 amino acids. The V gene's germline CDR1 is SGHTA and CDR2 FQGNSA. Deletions cut 6 bases from V and 2 bases from J, with 16 bases between. CDR3 sequence: CASSQTPQGNYGYTF. The CDR3 bases are TGTGCCAGCAGTCAAACTCCACAGGGAAACTATGGCTACACCTTC.

The CDR3 coding sequence is TGCGCCAGCAGCTCCCCCGGGACAGATAATGAAAAACTGTTTTTT. It codes for CASSSPGTDNEKLFF. V is TRBV4-1 and J is TRBJ1-4; 7 nucleotides match TRBD1. The CDR3 is made up of 15 amino acids. Germline CDR1 and CDR2: MGHRA and YSYEKL. The J segment lost 4 bases and the V segment lost 5 bases, leaving 7 bases of the junction unmatched.

The table lists this clonotype with a few counts. CDR3 loop: CASSLLSGGAKNIQYF. DNA for the CDR3: TGTGCCAGCAGTTTATTATCGGGGGGAGCCAAAAACATTCAGTACTTC. The gene calls are TRBV27 and TRBJ2-4, with 7 bases fitting TRBD2. Germline loops: CDR1 MNHEY, CDR2 SMNVEV (reference sequence). This CDR3 is built from 16 residues. V shed 1 base, J shed 0 bases, and the junction held 3 bases outside the gene matches.

The rearrangement uses TRBV7-2 and TRBJ2-3; D possibly uses TRBD1 or TRBD2 (5 bases each). This CDR3 contains 15 residues. V lost 5 bases, J lost 3 bases, and 15 bases lay in between. The germline gives CDR1 SGHTA, CDR2 FQGNSA. This CDR3 is CASSHREGRTDTQYF. The CDR3 region has the DNA TGTGCCAGCAGCCATAGAGAGGGGCGGACAGATACGCAGTATTTT.

The chain has TRBV25-1 and TRBJ1-2, with D tentatively TRBD1 (6 bases). The germline V and J ends were trimmed by 0 bases and 7 bases, with 12 bases remaining between them. CDR1 and CDR2 (germline): MGHDK, SYGVNS. The CDR3 has 14 amino acids. The CDR3 is CASSEYGRGSGYTF. The CDR3 DNA is TGTGCCAGCAGTGAATATGGCAGGGGAAGTGGCTACACCTTC.

Concerning this clonotype: The junction shows a germline mismatch at one end, possibly a read error. V gene TRBV7-9 combines with J gene TRBJ2-1; 7 nucleotides align to TRBD1. The CDR3 consists of 15 residues. Germline V gene lookup returns CDR1 SEHNR and CDR2 FQNEAQ (reference sequence). The DNA of the CDR3 is TGTGCCAGCAGCTTTTGGACAGGCTCCAACAATGAGCAGTTCTTC. It translates to CASSFWTGSNNEQFF. Together with reference TRBV7-9 and TRBJ2-1, the CDR3 gives the full variable domain: DTGVSQNPRHKITKRGQNVTFRCDPISEHNRLYWYRQTLGQGPEFLTYFQNEAQLEKSRLLSDRFSAERPKGSFSTLEIQRTEQGDSAMYLCASSFWTGSNNEQFFGPGTRLTVL.

The gene calls are TRBV28 and TRBJ2-2; no firm D call. The germline V and J ends were trimmed by 0 bases and 7 bases, with 12 bases remaining between them. Per the germline V gene, CDR1 is MDHEN and CDR2 is SYDVKM. CDR3 size: 15 residues. The CDR3 is CASSLWSRPHGELFF. The CDR3 DNA reads as TGTGCCAGCAGTTTATGGTCTCGGCCTCACGGGGAGCTGTTTTTT.

This clonotype was recorded many times. The rearrangement uses TRBV2 and TRBJ1-2, with D possibly TRBD1 on 6 matching bases. Deletions cut 6 bases from V and 8 bases from J, with 19 bases between. Germline CDR1 is SNHLY and CDR2 is FYNNEI. This CDR3 region has 14 residues. The CDR3 region has the DNA TGTGCCAGCAGAGGGGCAGGGGACTTGCGAGGCTACACCTTC. Encoded protein: CASRGAGDLRGYTF. The variable domain in full, with the rest retrieved from reference TRBV2 and TRBJ1-2, is EPEVTQTPSHQVTQMGQEVILRCVPISNHLYFYWYRQILGQKVEFLVSFYNNEISEKSEIFDDQFSVERPDGSNFTLKIRSTKLEDSAMYFCASRGAGDLRGYTFGSGTRLTVV.

This clonotype was detected only a few times. The V call is TRBV25-1, the J call TRBJ1-2; a weak D match, TRBD1 (6 bases). The germline gives CDR1 MGHDK, CDR2 SYGVNS. V dropped 1 base and J dropped 3 bases, with 12 bases sitting between them. CDR3 length: 15 residues. The CDR3 DNA reads TGTGCCAGCAGTGAATTCGGACAGTACGACTATGGCTACACCTTC. Amino acids: CASSEFGQYDYGYTF.

The chain is built from TRBV10-3 and TRBJ2-7; D remains unclear. This CDR3 contains 11 residues. Germline CDR1 is ENHRY and CDR2 is SYGVKD. Trimming took off 10 bases at V and 5 bases at J, with 12 bases between the two ends. CDR3 in amino acids: CATSMVDEQYF. Here the CDR3 DNA reads TGTGCCACCTCCATGGTGGACGAGCAGTACTTC.